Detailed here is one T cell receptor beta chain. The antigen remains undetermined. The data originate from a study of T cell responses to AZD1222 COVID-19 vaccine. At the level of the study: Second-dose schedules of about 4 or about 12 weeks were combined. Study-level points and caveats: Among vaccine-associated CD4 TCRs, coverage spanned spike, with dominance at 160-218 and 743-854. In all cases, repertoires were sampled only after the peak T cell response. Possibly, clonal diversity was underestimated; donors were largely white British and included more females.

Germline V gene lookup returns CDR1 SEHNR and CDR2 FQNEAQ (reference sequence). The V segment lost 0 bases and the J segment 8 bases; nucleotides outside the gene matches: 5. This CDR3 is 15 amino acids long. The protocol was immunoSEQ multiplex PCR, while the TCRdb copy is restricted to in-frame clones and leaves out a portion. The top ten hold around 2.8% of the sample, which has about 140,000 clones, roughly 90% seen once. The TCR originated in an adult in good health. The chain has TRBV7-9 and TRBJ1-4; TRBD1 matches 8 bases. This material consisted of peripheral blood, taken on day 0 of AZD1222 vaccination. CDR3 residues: CASSLAGQGVEKLFF. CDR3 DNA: TGTGCCAGCAGCTTAGCTGGACAGGGAGTAGAAAAACTGTTTTTT.